These 17 T cell receptor beta chains originate from one sample sequenced in a study of shared clonotypes between healthy human individuals. Sequencing used immunoSEQ multiplex PCR; TCRdb keeps in-frame clones, though not all of them. The sample contains over 400,000 clones, about 78% of which appear only once. Sequenced: PBMCs. These receptors all come from a middle-aged woman in good health. Some clones in this sample may be carry-over from other donors' samples.

Points on this clone: Since a much larger clone is just one base distant, this may be a read error. This CDR3 is also generated by other DNA sequences in the sample. The gene calls are TRBV11-3 and TRBJ2-2; D gene unclear. The CDR3 is 14 amino acids. With 1 base removed from V and 0 bases from J, the gap between germline ends came to 3 bases. In germline, CDR1 is SGHNT, CDR2 YENEEA. The DNA of the CDR3 is TGTGCCAGCAGCTTAGGGTCGAACACCGGGGAGCTGTTTTTT. Translated: CASSLGSNTGELFF.

V usage is TRBV29-1 and J usage is TRBJ2-7; 7 nucleotides line up with TRBD2. Per germline, CDR1 SQVTM and CDR2 ANQGSEA. The CDR3 has 13 residues. The V segment lost 2 bases and the J segment 9 bases; nucleotides outside the gene matches: 10. CDR3 loop: CSVETAPGGVQYF. In DNA, the CDR3 is TGCAGCGTTGAAACGGCGCCGGGGGGAGTGCAGTACTTC.

This clone was recorded a few times. The chain employs TRBV7-9 and TRBJ1-1; no reliable D call. Germline lookup yields CDR1 SEHNR and CDR2 FQNEAQ (reference sequence). The length of the CDR3 is 15 residues. Trimming took 5 bases from V and 1 from J, leaving 14 bases between them. CDR3: CASSLRVRGNTEAFF. The CDR3 DNA follows: TGTGCCAGCAGCCTAAGAGTACGGGGGAACACTGAAGCTTTCTTT.

This clone was counted a single time. The chain is built from TRBV4-2 and TRBJ2-5; possibly TRBD2 for D (6 bases). From germline, CDR1 is LGHNA and CDR2 YNFKEQ. This CDR3 is built from 17 residues. Trimming took off 3 bases at V and 0 bases at J, with 17 bases between the two ends. The CDR3, as DNA: TGTGCCAGCAGCCATTCCAACCCGGGACTGAACCAAGAGACCCAGTACTTC. Translating gives CASSHSNPGLNQETQYF.

This chain links TRBV19 with TRBJ2-1; TRBD1 agrees at 7 bases. The junction had 7 bases not matched to a gene; V was cut back by 5 bases and J by 6 bases. Germline loops: CDR1 LNHDA, CDR2 SQIVND (reference sequence). The CDR3 extends over 14 amino acids. The DNA of the CDR3 is TGTGCCAGTAGTTCCCGGAAGGGGGCCAATGAGCAGTTCTTC. Translation gives CASSSRKGANEQFF.

The chain has TRBV5-1 and TRBJ2-1; D might be TRBD1 (5 bases). Germline loops: CDR1 SGHRS, CDR2 YFSETQ. Trimming took off 0 bases at V and 7 bases at J, with 8 bases between the two ends. The CDR3 length is 13 residues. The CDR3 DNA follows: TGCGCCAGCAGCTTGGCAGGGTCAAATGAGCAGTTCTTC. Translation: CASSLAGSNEQFF.

The chain has TRBV18 and TRBJ2-7, with D perhaps matching TRBD2 (5 bases). Germline V lookup: CDR1 KGHSH, CDR2 LQKENI. With 3 bases removed from V and 7 bases from J, the gap between germline ends came to 10 bases. This CDR3 contains 12 residues. The CDR3 region has the DNA TGTGCCAGCTCACCCAGATCGGGGGAGCAGTACTTC. This codes for CASSPRSGEQYF.

This clone has only one observation. The chain recombines TRBV6-5 with TRBJ2-7; 7 nucleotides agree with TRBD1. This CDR3 has 13 amino acids. Germline CDR1 reads MNHEY; CDR2 reads SVGAGI. V shed 3 bases, J shed 6 bases, and the junction held 5 bases outside the gene matches. CDR3 amino acids: CASSYTRQGEQYF. The CDR3 region has the DNA TGTGCCAGCAGTTATACCAGACAGGGCGAGCAGTACTTC.

Here the CDR3 reads CASSVHNEQFF. CDR3 in DNA: TGTGCCAGCTCGGTCCACAATGAGCAGTTCTTC. The chain recombines TRBV18 with TRBJ2-1; D not resolved. Trimming removed 6 bases from V and 5 bases from J, with 5 bases in between. Germline lookup yields CDR1 KGHSH and CDR2 LQKENI. This CDR3 is built from 11 residues.

The J gene is TRBJ2-2, the V gene TRBV6-5; 8 bases align to TRBD2. Losses at the gene ends were 2 bases for V and 3 bases for J; bases not matched to a gene: 5. CDR3 length: 16 amino acids. Germline assignment: CDR1 MNHEY and CDR2 SVGAGI. For the CDR3, the DNA is TGTGCCAGCAGTTACATCCGGGAGGGGGACACCGGGGAGCTGTTTTTT. Its translation is CASSYIREGDTGELFF.

This chain links TRBV7-9 with TRBJ2-2, with D possibly matching TRBD2 (5 bases). CDR1 and CDR2 (germline): SEHNR, FQNEAQ (reference sequence). The V end was cut by 4 bases, the J end by 5 bases, with 14 bases between. CDR3 length equals 15 residues. Here the CDR3 reads CASSSRIRTTGELFF. CDR3 in DNA: TGTGCCAGCAGCTCCCGAATCCGGACTACCGGGGAGCTGTTTTTT.

The J gene is TRBJ2-7, the V gene TRBV7-2, with D maybe TRBD1 (6 bases). Germline V gives CDR1 SGHTA, CDR2 FQGNSA. The length of the CDR3 is 15 residues. Trimming stripped 5 bases from V and 4 bases from J, with 18 bases between. The CDR3 bases are TGTGCCAGCAGCCCGGGACACTCCGGAAGGTACGAGCAGTACTTC. This gives the protein CASSPGHSGRYEQYF.

The chain joins TRBV5-1 to TRBJ1-2; TRBD1 agrees at 8 bases. CDR1 and CDR2 from the germline V gene are SGHRS and YFSETQ. Unmatched junction bases numbered 11, after V lost 6 bases and J lost 4 bases. The CDR3 length is 15 residues. As DNA, the CDR3 is TGCGCCAGCACAATCGGGGCAGGGGGCAGCTATGGCTACACCTTC. Translation: CASTIGAGGSYGYTF.

In this sample, this clone turned up a few times. The chain employs TRBV7-2 and TRBJ2-2; the match to TRBD2 covers 7 bases. CDR1 and CDR2 (germline): SGHTA, FQGNSA. The CDR3 sequence is 14 residues long. Trimming removed 2 bases from V and 5 bases from J; junction bases left unmatched: 2. CDR3 region: CASSLRRETGELFF. In DNA form, the CDR3 reads TGTGCCAGCAGCTTAAGGCGGGAGACCGGGGAGCTGTTTTTT.

This clone was seen at least ten times. J is TRBJ2-5 and V is TRBV6-1; D is undetermined. Per germline, CDR1 MNHNS and CDR2 SASEGT. V lost 7 bases to trimming and J lost 5 bases, with 14 bases between them. The CDR3 covers 13 residues. As DNA, the CDR3 is TGTGCCAGCATTCGGGCATTTTCCGAGACCCAGTACTTC. Amino acid sequence: CASIRAFSETQYF.

The rearrangement links TRBV5-6 to TRBJ2-7; the match to TRBD2 covers 9 bases. After removal of 5 bases from V and 5 bases from J, the junction contained 11 bases not matched to a gene. From germline, CDR1 is SGHDT and CDR2 YYEEEE. The CDR3 contains 15 residues. The CDR3 protein is CASRRLLAGKNEQYF. CDR3 nucleotide sequence: TGTGCCAGCAGAAGGTTGCTAGCGGGAAAAAACGAGCAGTACTTC.

CDR3 sequence reads: CASSRTGVTNEKLFF. CDR3 DNA: TGTGCCAGCAGTAGAACAGGGGTGACTAATGAAAAACTGTTTTTT. This chain connects TRBV6-1 to TRBJ1-4; TRBD1 matches at 7 bases. This CDR3 is 15 amino acids long. The trim removed 5 bases at V and 2 bases at J, leaving 5 bases unmatched. In germline, CDR1 is MNHNS, CDR2 SASEGT.